This TCR beta chain was sequenced in a study of response to subunit inactivated influenza vaccine. Broader study findings: The authors put forward the suggestion that each seasonal influenza vaccination may bring in only a limited number of new T cells.

After removal of 4 bases from V and 4 bases from J, the junction contained 7 bases not matched to a gene. From germline, CDR1 is SGHRS and CDR2 YFSETQ. This CDR3 spans 16 amino acids. This clonotype was seen a handful of times. What it recognizes is unknown. Using its own MiXCR run on the RT-PCR reads, TCRdb lists one record per CDR3 protein. The profile shows over 650,000 distinct CDR3 sequences, less than 20% of them singletons. This TCR derives from a man aged 50-59 years who received an inactivated influenza vaccine. The material was PBMCs from blood, obtained around 5 days after vaccination. The rearrangement uses TRBV5-1 and TRBJ2-3, with 12 bases lining up with TRBD2. CDR3 in amino acids: CASSATRLAGADTQYF. The CDR3 DNA sequence: TGCGCCAGCAGCGCCACTAGACTAGCGGGGGCAGATACGCAGTATTTT.